The 2 T cell receptor beta chains below were found in one sample sequenced in a study of shared clonotypes between healthy human individuals. The method was immunoSEQ multiplex PCR; TCRdb's version includes in-frame clones alone and lacks a portion of them. Of 550,000 to 850,000 clones listed, just under 75% are singletons. The sequencing sample was made of memory CD4+ T cells sorted from blood. This sample's subset: CD45RA-negative fraction. The receptors shown here come from a woman under 40 in good health.

CDR3 nucleotides: TGTGCCAGCAGCTCCGGGACTAGCGCTAGCACAGATACGCAGTATTTT. It codes for CASSSGTSASTDTQYF. The chain joins TRBV11-3 to TRBJ2-3; 10 nucleotides agree with TRBD2. The CDR3 has 16 amino acids. The junction had 4 bases not matched to a gene; V was cut back by 4 bases and J by 0 bases. Looked up from germline, CDR1 is SGHNT and CDR2 is YENEEA. The complete variable domain, with remaining parts taken from reference TRBV11-3 and TRBJ2-3, reads EAGVVQSPRYKIIEKKQPVAFWCNPISGHNTLYWYLQNLGQGPELLIRYENEEAVDDSQLPKDRFSAERLKGVDSTLKIQPAELGDSAVYLCASSSGTSASTDTQYFGPGTRLTVL.

The genes are TRBV18 and TRBJ1-2; D is ambiguous. V was cut by 0 bases and J by 5 bases, with 7 bases left in between. The CDR3 sequence is 13 residues long. Per the germline V gene, CDR1 is KGHSH and CDR2 is LQKENI. The CDR3 reads CASSPPSWYGYTF. For the CDR3, the DNA is TGTGCCAGCTCACCACCTAGCTGGTATGGCTACACCTTC.